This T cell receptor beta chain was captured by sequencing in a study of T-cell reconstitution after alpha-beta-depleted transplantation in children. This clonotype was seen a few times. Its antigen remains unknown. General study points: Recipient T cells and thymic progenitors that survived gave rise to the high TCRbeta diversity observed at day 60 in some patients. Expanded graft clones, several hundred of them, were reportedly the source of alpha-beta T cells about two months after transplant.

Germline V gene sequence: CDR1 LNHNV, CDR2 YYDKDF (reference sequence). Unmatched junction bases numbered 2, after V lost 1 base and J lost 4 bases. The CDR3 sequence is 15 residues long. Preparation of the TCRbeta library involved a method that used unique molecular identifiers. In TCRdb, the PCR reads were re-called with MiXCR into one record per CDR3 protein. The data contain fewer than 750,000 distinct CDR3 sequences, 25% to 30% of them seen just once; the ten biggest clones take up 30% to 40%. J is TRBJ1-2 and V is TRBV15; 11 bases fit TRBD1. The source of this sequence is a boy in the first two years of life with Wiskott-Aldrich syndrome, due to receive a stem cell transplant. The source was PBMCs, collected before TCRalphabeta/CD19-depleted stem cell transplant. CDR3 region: CATSRGTGGFYGYTF. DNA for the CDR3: TGTGCCACCAGCAGAGGGACAGGGGGCTTCTATGGCTACACCTTC.